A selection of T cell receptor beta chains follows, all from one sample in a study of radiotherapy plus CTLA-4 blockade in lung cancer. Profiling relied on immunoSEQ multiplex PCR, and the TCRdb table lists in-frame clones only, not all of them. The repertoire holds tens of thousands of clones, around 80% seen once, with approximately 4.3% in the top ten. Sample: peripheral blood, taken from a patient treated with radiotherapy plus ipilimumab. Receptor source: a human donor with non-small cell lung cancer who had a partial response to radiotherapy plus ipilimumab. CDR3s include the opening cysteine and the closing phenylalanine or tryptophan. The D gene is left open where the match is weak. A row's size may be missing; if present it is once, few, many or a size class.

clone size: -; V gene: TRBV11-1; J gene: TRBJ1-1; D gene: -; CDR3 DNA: TGTGCCAGCAGCCCGAGAACGGGAATGAACACTGAAGCTTTCTTT; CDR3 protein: CASSPRTGMNTEAFF
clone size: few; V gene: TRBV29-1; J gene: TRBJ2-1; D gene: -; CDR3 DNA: TGCAGCGCCATGATGAGCTACAATGAGCAGTTCTTC; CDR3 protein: CSAMMSYNEQFF
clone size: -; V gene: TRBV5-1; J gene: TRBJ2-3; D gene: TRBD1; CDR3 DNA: TGCGCCAGCAGCTTGAAGGGACAGGGAGGAGATACGCAGTATTTT; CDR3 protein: CASSLKGQGGDTQYF
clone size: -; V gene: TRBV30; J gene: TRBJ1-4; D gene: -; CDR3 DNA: TGTGCCTGGAGTATCGGTTGGGGGGGAGAAAAACTGTTTTTT; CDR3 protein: CAWSIGWGGEKLFF
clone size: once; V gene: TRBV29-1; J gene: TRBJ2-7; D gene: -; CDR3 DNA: TGCAGCGTTGCACAGGGTTTCAGCACCTACGAGCAGTACTTC; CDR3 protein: CSVAQGFSTYEQYF
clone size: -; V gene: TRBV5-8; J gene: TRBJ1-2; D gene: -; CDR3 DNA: TGTGCCAGCAGCGCGGGACCATCCCTTAACTATGGCTACACCTTC; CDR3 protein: CASSAGPSLNYGYTF
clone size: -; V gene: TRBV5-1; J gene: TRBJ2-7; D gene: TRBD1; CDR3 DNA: TGCGCCAGCAGCCGGACAGGGGGGAACTACGAGCAGTACTTC; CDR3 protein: CASSRTGGNYEQYF
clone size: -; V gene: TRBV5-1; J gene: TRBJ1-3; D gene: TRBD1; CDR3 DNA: TGCGCCAGCAGCGTGGGACAGAGAGCCTCTGGAAACACCATATATTTT; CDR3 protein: CASSVGQRASGNTIYF
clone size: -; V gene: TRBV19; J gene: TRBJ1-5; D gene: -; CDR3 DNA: TGTGCCAGTAGTATAGTAACAAATAGCAATCAGCCCCAGCATTTT; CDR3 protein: CASSIVTNSNQPQHF
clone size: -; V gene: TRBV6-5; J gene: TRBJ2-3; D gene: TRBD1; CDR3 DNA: TGTGCCAGCAGTTACTCTTGGGGACAGGGCACAGATACGCAGTATTTT; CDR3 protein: CASSYSWGQGTDTQYF
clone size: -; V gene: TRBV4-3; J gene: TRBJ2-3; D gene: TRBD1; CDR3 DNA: TGCGCCAGCAGCCAAGGGACAGGCGCAACTTTAGGCACAGATACGCAGTATTTT; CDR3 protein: CASSQGTGATLGTDTQYF
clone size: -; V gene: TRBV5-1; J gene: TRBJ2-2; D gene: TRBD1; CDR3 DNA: TGCGCCAGCAGAAGGGACAGTACCACCGGGGAGCTGTTTTTT; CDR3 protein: CASRRDSTTGELFF
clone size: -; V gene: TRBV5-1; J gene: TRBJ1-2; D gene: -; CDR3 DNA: TGCGCCAGCAGCTTGGAGGCGGGATTTTTATATGGCTACACCTTC; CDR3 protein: CASSLEAGFLYGYTF
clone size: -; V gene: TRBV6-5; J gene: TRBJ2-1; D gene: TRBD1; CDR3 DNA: TGTGCCAGCAGAACAGGGGGTAGGGATGAGCAGTTCTTC; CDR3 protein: CASRTGGRDEQFF
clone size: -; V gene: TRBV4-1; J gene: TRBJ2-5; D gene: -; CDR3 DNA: TGCGCCAGCAGCCAAGATAAGGCTAGAGAGACCCAGTACTTC; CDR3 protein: CASSQDKARETQYF
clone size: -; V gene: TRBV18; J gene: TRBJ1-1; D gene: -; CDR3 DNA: TGTGCCAGCTCACTTCTACCCAACGAACCGGGCACTGAAGCTTTCTTT; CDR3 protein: CASSLLPNEPGTEAFF
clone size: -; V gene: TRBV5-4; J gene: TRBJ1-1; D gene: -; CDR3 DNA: TGTGCCAGCAGCTTGGTGGGGGGAATGAACACTGAAGCTTTCTTT; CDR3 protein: CASSLVGGMNTEAFF
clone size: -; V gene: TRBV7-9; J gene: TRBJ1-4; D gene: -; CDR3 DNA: TGTGCCAGCAGCTTTACGGACTTCCCAACTAATGAAAAACTGTTTTTT; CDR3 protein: CASSFTDFPTNEKLFF
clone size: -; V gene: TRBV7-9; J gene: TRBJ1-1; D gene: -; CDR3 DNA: TGTGCCAGCAGCTTAGAGGTTCGGGAGTCTGAAGCTTTCTTT; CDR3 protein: CASSLEVRESEAFF
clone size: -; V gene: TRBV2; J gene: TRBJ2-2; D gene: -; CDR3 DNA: TGTGCCAGCAGTGAGGGGCCTCCGAACACCGGGGAGCTGTTTTTT; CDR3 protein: CASSEGPPNTGELFF
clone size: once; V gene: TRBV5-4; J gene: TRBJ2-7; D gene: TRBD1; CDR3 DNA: TGTGCCAGCAGCCATAGGGACAGGGAGACCGAGCAGTACTTC; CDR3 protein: CASSHRDRETEQYF
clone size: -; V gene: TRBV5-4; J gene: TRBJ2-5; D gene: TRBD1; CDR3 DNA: TGTGCCAGCAGCTTGAGCCCGGGACAGGGGGCAGGGGAGACCCAGTACTTC; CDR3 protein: CASSLSPGQGAGETQYF
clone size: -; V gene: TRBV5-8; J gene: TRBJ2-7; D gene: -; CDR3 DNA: TGTGCCAGCAGCTTGCGGCACGGGAACGAGCAGTACTTC; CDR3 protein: CASSLRHGNEQYF
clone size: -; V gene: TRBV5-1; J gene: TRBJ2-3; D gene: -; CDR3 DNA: TGCGCCAGCAGCTTGGACTCTCCGCTGGATACGCAGTATTTT; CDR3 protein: CASSLDSPLDTQYF
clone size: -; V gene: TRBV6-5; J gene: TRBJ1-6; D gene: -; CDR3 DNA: TGTGCCAGCAGGGTAGAAAGTAGTTCACCCCTCCACTTT; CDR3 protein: CASRVESSSPLHF
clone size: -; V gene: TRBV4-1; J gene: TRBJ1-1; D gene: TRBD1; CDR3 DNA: TGCGCCAGCAGCCAAGACTTATTTCCGGGTGGGACAGGGGGCAGGTGGACTGAAGCTTTCTTT; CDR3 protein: CASSQDLFPGGTGGRWTEAFF
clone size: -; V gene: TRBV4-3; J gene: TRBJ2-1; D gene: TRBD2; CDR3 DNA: TGCGCCAGCAGCCAAGAAGGCCCGGCTAGCGGGGCATACAATGAGCAGTTCTTC; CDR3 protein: CASSQEGPASGAYNEQFF
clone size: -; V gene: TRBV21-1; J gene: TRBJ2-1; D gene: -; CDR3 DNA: TGTGCCAGCAGCAAAGTACCAGGGGACCCCTACAATGAGCAGTTCTTC; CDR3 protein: CASSKVPGDPYNEQFF
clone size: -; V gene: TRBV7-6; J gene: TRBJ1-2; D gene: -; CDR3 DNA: TGTGCCAGCAGCCGGAGTCTGAACTATGGCTACACCTTC; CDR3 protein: CASSRSLNYGYTF
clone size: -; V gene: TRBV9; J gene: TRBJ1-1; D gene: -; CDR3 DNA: TGTGCCAGCAGCGGACTATTTACAGAGAACACTGAAGCTTTCTTT; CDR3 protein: CASSGLFTENTEAFF
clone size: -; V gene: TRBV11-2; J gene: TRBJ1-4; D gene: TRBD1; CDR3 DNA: TGTGCCAGCAGCTTAGGCGACAGGGATAATGAAAAACTGTTTTTT; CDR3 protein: CASSLGDRDNEKLFF
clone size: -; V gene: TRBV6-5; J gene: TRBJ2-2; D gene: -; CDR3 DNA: TGTGCCAGCACCCTAATAAGGGGCGGGGAGCTGTTTTTT; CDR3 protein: CASTLIRGGELFF
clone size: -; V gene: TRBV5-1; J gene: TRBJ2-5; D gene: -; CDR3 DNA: TGCGCCAGCAGCAGGACTACCGTCCAAGAGACCCAGTACTTC; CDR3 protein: CASSRTTVQETQYF
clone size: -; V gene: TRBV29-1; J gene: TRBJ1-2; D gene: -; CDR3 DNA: TGCAGCGTTGAGCTGCCCCGAGATATCTACACCTTC; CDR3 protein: CSVELPRDIYTF
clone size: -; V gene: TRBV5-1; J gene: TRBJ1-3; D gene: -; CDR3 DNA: TGCGCCAGCAGCCTTATAGGACAGAGCTCTGGAAACACCATATATTTT; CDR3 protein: CASSLIGQSSGNTIYF
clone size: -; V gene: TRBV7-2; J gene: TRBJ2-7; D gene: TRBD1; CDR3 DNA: TGTGCCAGCAGCTTGACAGGGAACTCCTACGAGCAGTACTTC; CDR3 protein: CASSLTGNSYEQYF
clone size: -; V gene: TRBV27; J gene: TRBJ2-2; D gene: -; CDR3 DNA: TGTGCCAGCAGTTCTCGGGGCGGGGAGCTGTTTTTT; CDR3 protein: CASSSRGGELFF
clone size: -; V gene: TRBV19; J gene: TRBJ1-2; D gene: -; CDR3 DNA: TGTGCCAGTACCCTACTTCACAGGGAAACCTATGGCTACACCTTC; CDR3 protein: CASTLLHRETYGYTF
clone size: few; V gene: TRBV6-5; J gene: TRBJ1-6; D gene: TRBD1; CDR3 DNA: TGTGCCAGCAGCTCCGGGACAGGGATATCACCCCTCCACTTT; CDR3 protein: CASSSGTGISPLHF
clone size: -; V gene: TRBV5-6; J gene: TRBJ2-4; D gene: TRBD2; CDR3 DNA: TGTGCCAGCAGCTTGGAGCGGGGGGCCGGGAACATTCAGTACTTC; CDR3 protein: CASSLERGAGNIQYF
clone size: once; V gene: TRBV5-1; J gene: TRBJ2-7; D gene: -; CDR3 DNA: TGCGCCACCCGCCGCCAGGACACCTCCTACGAGCAGTACTTC; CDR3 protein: CATRRQDTSYEQYF
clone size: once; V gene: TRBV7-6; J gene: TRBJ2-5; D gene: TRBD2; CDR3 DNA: TGTGCCAGCAGCTTCCCACTCTTAAGAGCGGGGGGAGAGACCCAGTACTTC; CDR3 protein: CASSFPLLRAGGETQYF
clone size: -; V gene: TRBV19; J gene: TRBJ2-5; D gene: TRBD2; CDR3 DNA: TGTGCCAGTAGTCAAACTAGCGGCCTACAAGAGACCCAGTACTTC; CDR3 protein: CASSQTSGLQETQYF
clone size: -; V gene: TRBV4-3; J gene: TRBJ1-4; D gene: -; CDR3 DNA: TGCGCCAGCAGCCAAGATGACAGCTATAATGAAAAACTGTTTTTT; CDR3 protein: CASSQDDSYNEKLFF
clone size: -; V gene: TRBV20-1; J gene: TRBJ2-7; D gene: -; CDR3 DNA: TGCAGTGCTAGTAGAGGGAACGAGCAGTACTTC; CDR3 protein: CSASRGNEQYF
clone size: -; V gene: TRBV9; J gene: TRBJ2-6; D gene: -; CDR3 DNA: TGTGCCAGCAGCGTACTCACACCGTCTGGGGCCAACGTCCTGACTTTC; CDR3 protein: CASSVLTPSGANVLTF
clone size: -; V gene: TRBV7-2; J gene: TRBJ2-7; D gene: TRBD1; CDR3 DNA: TGTGCCAGCAGTTTTTCGACAGGGAATTCCTACGAGCAGTACTTC; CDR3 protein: CASSFSTGNSYEQYF
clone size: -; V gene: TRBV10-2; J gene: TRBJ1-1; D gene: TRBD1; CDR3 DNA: TGCGCCAGCAGTGAGCCCGGGACAGGGTTCACTGAAGCTTTCTTT; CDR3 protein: CASSEPGTGFTEAFF
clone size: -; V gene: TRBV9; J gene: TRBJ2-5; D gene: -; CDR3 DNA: TGTGCCAGCAGCGTGGGGCACCAAGAGACCCAGTACTTC; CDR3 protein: CASSVGHQETQYF
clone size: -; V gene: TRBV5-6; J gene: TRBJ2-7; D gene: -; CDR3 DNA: TGTGCCAGCAGCACACAGGGAACCTACGAGCAGTACTTC; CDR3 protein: CASSTQGTYEQYF
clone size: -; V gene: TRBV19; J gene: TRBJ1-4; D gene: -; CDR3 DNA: TGTGCCAGTAGTGTGACAGGAGCAAGGGAAAAACTGTTTTTT; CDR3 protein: CASSVTGAREKLFF
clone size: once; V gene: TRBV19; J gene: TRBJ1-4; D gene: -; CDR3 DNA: TGTGCCAGTAGTATATCCCCGGACAGCAAAAAACTGTTTTTT; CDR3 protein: CASSISPDSKKLFF
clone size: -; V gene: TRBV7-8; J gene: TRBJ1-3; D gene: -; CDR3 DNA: TGTGCCAGCAGCCTACCCTCTGGAAACACCATATATTTT; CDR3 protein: CASSLPSGNTIYF
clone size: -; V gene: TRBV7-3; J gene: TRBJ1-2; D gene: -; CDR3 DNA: TGTGCCAGCAGCTTAACGAACCTCGTGGCAGAACCTAACTATGGCTACACCTTC; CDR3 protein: CASSLTNLVAEPNYGYTF
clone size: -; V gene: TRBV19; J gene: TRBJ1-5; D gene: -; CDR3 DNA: TGTGCCAGTATTCCCGACGGGGGAGGCAATCAGCCCCAGCATTTT; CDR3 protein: CASIPDGGGNQPQHF
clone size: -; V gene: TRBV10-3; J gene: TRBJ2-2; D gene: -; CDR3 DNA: TGTGCCATCAGTGAATCCACTAACACCGGGGAGCTGTTTTTT; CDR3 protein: CAISESTNTGELFF
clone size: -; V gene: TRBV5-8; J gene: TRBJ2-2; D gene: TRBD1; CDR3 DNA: TGTGCCAGCAGCTTGGGTTGGACAGGGATCGGGGAGCTGTTTTTT; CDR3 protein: CASSLGWTGIGELFF
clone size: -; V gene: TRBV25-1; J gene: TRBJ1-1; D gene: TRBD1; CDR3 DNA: TGTGCCACTACGGGACAGGGGGCATTAGGGGCTTTCTTT; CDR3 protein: CATTGQGALGAFF
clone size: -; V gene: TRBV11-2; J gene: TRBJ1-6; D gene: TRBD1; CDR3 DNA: TGTGCCAGCAGCTCCGGACAGGGAAGGTCACCCCTCCACTTT; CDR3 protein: CASSSGQGRSPLHF
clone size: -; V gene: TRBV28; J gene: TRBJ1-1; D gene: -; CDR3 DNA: TGTGCCAGCAGGCGTACAGGCCTCATGAACACTGAAGCTTTCTTT; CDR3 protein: CASRRTGLMNTEAFF